Shown below are 4 T cell receptor beta chains from a single sample sequenced in a study of tumor and adjacent non-tumor tissue in lung cancer. No cell sorting was done before RNA was extracted from the tissue. The library came from three nested PCR rounds adapted from ARM-PCR protocols. MiXCR was run by TCRdb on the multiplex PCR reads, yielding one entry per CDR3 protein. The sample has under 150,000 distinct CDR3 sequences, around 60% seen once. The sequenced sample consisted of lung tumor tissue. The origin of the receptors is a man in his sixties with small cell lung cancer.

The chain couples TRBV6-2 or TRBV6-3 to TRBJ1-5; 11 nucleotides match TRBD1. Germline CDR1 MNHEY, CDR2 SVGEGT. V dropped 11 bases and J dropped 2; count of bases not matched to a gene: 8. The CDR3 has 15 amino acids. In DNA, the CDR3 is TGTGCCTGCGGACAGGGGGCGATGGGCAATCAGCCCCAGCATTTT. Translation: CACGQGAMGNQPQHF.

On this clonotype itself: Germline is not matched at one junction end, which may reflect a read error. The chain joins TRBV11-3 to TRBJ2-5, with no clear D. Germline assignment: CDR1 SGHNT and CDR2 YENEEA. CDR3 length: 12 residues. The CDR3 spells CPSSRSAGTQYF. The CDR3 region has the DNA TGCCCCAGCAGCCGCTCTGCAGGGACCCAGTACTTC.

As for this clonotype: The conserved phenylalanine or tryptophan is not found at the CDR3 terminus, so this likely reflects a read error. The chain uses TRBV11-3 and TRBJ1-6; D is perhaps TRBD1 (6 bases). CDR3 length: 20 amino acids. Germline values: CDR1 SGHNT, CDR2 YENEEA. V dropped 5 bases and J dropped 7 bases, with 30 bases sitting between them. The CDR3 DNA is TGTGCCAGCAGCCAGCACCGGGACAAGGTCTTCACTCGAACAAATTCACCCCTCCACCTT. Its protein product is CASSQHRDKVFTRTNSPLHL.

With respect to this clonotype: At one end the junction does not follow the germline gene, possibly because of a read error. The chain has TRBV30 and TRBJ2-3; D gene unclear. CDR1 is GTSNPN and CDR2 is SVGIG in the germline V gene (reference sequence). The CDR3 spans 13 residues. The CDR3 loop reads CACSVREQDTQYF. The CDR3 bases are TGTGCCTGTAGTGTGCGTGAACAGGATACGCAGTATTTT.